A selection of T cell receptor beta chains follows, all from one sample in a study of cytomegalovirus exposure and HLA in healthy donors. Assay used: immunoSEQ multiplex PCR; TCRdb lists only in-frame clones, some missing. The table has about 150,000 clones, over 80% seen once; the top ten hold about 1.6%. The sequenced sample consisted of PBMCs. These receptors were collected from a man between 40 and 49 years old in good health and CMV-seronegative. Each CDR3 is given with its conserved first and last residue. The D gene is left open where the match is weak. The listing skips clone size in some rows; elsewhere it reads once, few, many or a size class.

V gene	J gene	D gene	clone size	CDR3 DNA	CDR3 protein
TRBV4-3	TRBJ2-3	.	few	TGCGCCAGCAGCCCCGACAGAGGCGGCACAGATACGCAGTATTTT	CASSPDRGGTDTQYF
TRBV15	TRBJ2-5	TRBD2	.	TGTGCCACCAGCAGAGTGGGGAGCGGGAGGGCCCCTGAGACCCAGTACTTC	CATSRVGSGRAPETQYF
TRBV7-4	TRBJ2-7	.	.	TGTGCCAGCAGCTTAAGATTTCGGTACCACTCAAGCTCCTACGAGCAGTACTTC	CASSLRFRYHSSSYEQYF
TRBV28	TRBJ1-2	.	.	TGTGCCTCACTAACGGACACATTTTGTGGCTACACCTTC	CASLTDTFCGYTF
TRBV6-1	TRBJ2-7	.	once	TGTGCCAGCAGCCTGACAAGATTCTACGAGCAGTACTTC	CASSLTRFYEQYF
TRBV6-1	TRBJ1-1	.	.	TGTGCCAGCAAGATCCAAGGAAGGGGGAAAGCTTTCTTT	CASKIQGRGKAFF
TRBV7-2	TRBJ2-7	.	.	TGTGCCAGCAGGGACGGCGGGACAGCTTCCTACGAGCAGTACTTC	CASRDGGTASYEQYF
TRBV19	TRBJ2-5	.	once	TGTGCCAGTAGTAACAAAGTTTACGAAGAGACCCAGTACTTC	CASSNKVYEETQYF
TRBV5-6	TRBJ2-7	.	.	TGTGCCAGCGGGTTTATACAGAACTCCTACGAGCAGTACTTC	CASGFIQNSYEQYF
TRBV5-6	TRBJ2-5	TRBD1	.	TGTGCCAGCAGCCGGACAGGGTTCCAAGAGACCCAGTACTTC	CASSRTGFQETQYF
TRBV6-6	TRBJ2-1	TRBD2	.	TGTGCCAGCAGTTACACGAGCGGGGGGTACAATGAGCAGTTCTTC	CASSYTSGGYNEQFF
TRBV7-9	TRBJ1-4	.	.	TGTGCCAGCAGCTCGAGTCAACCAACTAGTGAAAAACTGTTTTTT	CASSSSQPTSEKLFF
TRBV27	TRBJ2-7	.	.	TGTGCCAGCAGTACAGTTCCAAACTACGAGCAGTACTTC	CASSTVPNYEQYF
TRBV11-2	TRBJ2-3	TRBD2	once	TGTGCCAGCAGCTTAGCCGGGACTAGCGGGGTAGATACGCAGTATTTT	CASSLAGTSGVDTQYF
TRBV6-5	TRBJ2-7	.	.	TGTGCCAGCAGACCAGGCCACTCCTACGAGCAGTACTTC	CASRPGHSYEQYF
TRBV5-1	TRBJ2-2	TRBD2	.	TGCGCCAGCAGTGGGTTGACGGGACTAAACACCGGGGAGCTGTTTTTT	CASSGLTGLNTGELFF
TRBV7-9	TRBJ1-5	.	.	TGTGCCAGCAGCCGAGGACACGACCGCAATCAGCCCCAGCATTTT	CASSRGHDRNQPQHF
TRBV4-1	TRBJ1-2	TRBD1	.	TGCGCCAGCAGCCAAAGGGGACAGAACTATGGCTACACCTTC	CASSQRGQNYGYTF
TRBV7-7	TRBJ2-3	.	.	TGTGCTAGCAGCCTAGATACAGGGTTCACAGATACGCAGTATTTT	CASSLDTGFTDTQYF
TRBV5-1	TRBJ2-5	TRBD2	few	TGCGCCAGCACCCCGGGGGGGCAGGGGCCTCAAGAGACCCAGTACTTC	CASTPGGQGPQETQYF
TRBV7-9	TRBJ1-1	.	.	TGTGCCAGCAGCCCCCGGGGAGGGGAGAACACTGAAGCTTTCTTT	CASSPRGGENTEAFF
TRBV18	TRBJ1-1	.	.	TGTGCCAGCTCACCCGGGAGGCCTAACACTGAAGCTTTCTTT	CASSPGRPNTEAFF
TRBV9	TRBJ1-1	TRBD1	once	TGTGCCAGCAGCGTAGTAGGCAGGGGGCCCGACGAAGCTTTCTTT	CASSVVGRGPDEAFF
TRBV29-1	TRBJ2-7	.	.	TGCAGCGTTGAAGATCCCGTTACCTACGAGCAGTACTTC	CSVEDPVTYEQYF
TRBV6-5	TRBJ2-2	TRBD1	.	TGTGCCAGCAGCCCCGGGACAGGGGGCCGGGGGGAGCTGTTTTTT	CASSPGTGGRGELFF
TRBV19	TRBJ2-3	.	.	TGTGCCAGTAGCCCCGGGACTGTAAAGGATACGCAGTATTTT	CASSPGTVKDTQYF
TRBV6-6	TRBJ1-2	.	.	TGTGCCAGCAGTTACCCATCGGGCAGGGTCGGTGGCTACACCTTC	CASSYPSGRVGGYTF
TRBV2	TRBJ2-7	TRBD1	.	TGTGCCAGCCAGGGGGTTGGATACGAGCAGTACTTC	CASQGVGYEQYF
TRBV11-3	TRBJ2-5	.	.	TGTGCCAGCAGCAAGGACAGCTACCAAGAGACCCAGTACTTC	CASSKDSYQETQYF
TRBV5-6	TRBJ2-3	TRBD2	few	TGTGCCAGCAGCACCTTAGCGGGAGGGGGCACAGATACGCAGTATTTT	CASSTLAGGGTDTQYF
TRBV7-9	TRBJ2-2	TRBD2	.	TGTGCCAGCAGCTTAGCAACTAGCGGGAGCCGCGGGGAGCTGTTTTTT	CASSLATSGSRGELFF
TRBV9	TRBJ2-7	TRBD2	.	TGTGCCAGCAGCGTATCTGGCTTAACTAGCGCGAACTACGAGCAGTACTTC	CASSVSGLTSANYEQYF
TRBV27	TRBJ2-7	.	.	TGTGCCAGCAGTTGGACTGGGGGGAGCTCCTACGAGCAGTACTTC	CASSWTGGSSYEQYF
TRBV11-2	TRBJ2-3	TRBD1	.	TGTGCCAGCAGCCTAGGACAGGGTCTTAGCACAGATACGCAGTATTTT	CASSLGQGLSTDTQYF
TRBV18	TRBJ2-3	TRBD2	.	TGTGCCAGCTCACCTCAAGGAGGCGGGGGGGCAGATACGCAGTATTTT	CASSPQGGGGADTQYF
TRBV5-7	TRBJ1-6	.	.	TGTGCCAGCAGCTTACAGGGTTACAATTCACCCCTCCACTTT	CASSLQGYNSPLHF
TRBV5-8	TRBJ2-7	.	.	TGTGCCAGCAGCTTGGGACAGCCGCCCTACGAGCAGTACTTC	CASSLGQPPYEQYF
TRBV2	TRBJ1-1	TRBD1	.	TGTGCCAGCAGTGAGGGGACAGTCAACACTGAAGCTTTCTTT	CASSEGTVNTEAFF
TRBV7-9	TRBJ2-5	TRBD1	.	TGTGCCAGCAGCGCAAGGGCCACGGGACAGCTGGAGACCCAGTACTTC	CASSARATGQLETQYF
TRBV7-2	TRBJ2-1	TRBD2	.	TGTGCCAGCAGCTTAGATCTAGCGGGAGGGAATGAGCAGTTCTTC	CASSLDLAGGNEQFF
TRBV7-9	TRBJ1-5	.	few	TGTGCCAGCAGCTTAGGACACAGCAATCAGCCCCAGCATTTT	CASSLGHSNQPQHF
TRBV28	TRBJ2-7	.	.	TGTGCCAGCAGTTTCAGTGGGGCGCGTTCCTACGAGCAGTACTTC	CASSFSGARSYEQYF
TRBV7-9	TRBJ2-7	TRBD1	.	TGTTCCAGCAGCCGACAGGGAGACTACGAGCAGTACTTC	CSSSRQGDYEQYF
TRBV7-6	TRBJ2-7	TRBD1	.	TGTGCCAGCAGCTTAGTGGGGACAGATACGTACGAGCAGTACTTC	CASSLVGTDTYEQYF
TRBV10-3	TRBJ1-4	.	.	TGTGCCATCAGTGAGGTCGCAGGGAATGAAAAACTGTTTTTT	CAISEVAGNEKLFF
TRBV15	TRBJ2-7	TRBD2	few	TGTGCCACCAGCAGAGGAGCGGGGGGGCACAACGAGCAGTACTTC	CATSRGAGGHNEQYF
TRBV14	TRBJ1-6	.	.	TGTGCCAGCAGCCAAGATCTTGGGAGGGGAGGATCCTATAATTCACCCCTCCACTTT	CASSQDLGRGGSYNSPLHF
TRBV4-1	TRBJ1-1	.	once	TGCGCCAGCACCCCTGCTTTTAGCTTGAACACTGAAGCCTTCTTT	CASTPAFSLNTEAFF